This entry describes one T cell receptor beta chain. This sample was taken from a study of cytotoxic CD8 clonotypes in ibrutinib-treated CLL. Clones were read by immunoSEQ multiplex PCR, and TCRdb kept only the in-frame ones, dropping some. The table lists over 110,000 clones, around 90% of them singletons. The sequence was collected from a human donor with chronic lymphocytic leukemia. This specimen was PBMCs, taken after 12 months of ibrutinib treatment.

The CDR3 region has the DNA TGTGCCAGCTCGGTTGCCGACGGGGCGAATGAAGCTTTCTTT. This translates into CASSVADGANEAFF. V usage is TRBV18 and J usage is TRBJ1-1; maybe TRBD1 (5 bases). Germline V CDR1 and CDR2: KGHSH, LQKENI. Trimming removed 6 bases at V and 7 bases at J, with 18 bases between. The CDR3 runs to 14 residues. Full variable domain (missing parts from reference TRBV18 and TRBJ1-1): NAGVMQNPRHLVRRRGQEARLRCSPMKGHSHVYWYRQLPEEGLKFMVYLQKENIIDESGMPKERFSAEFPKEGPSILRIQQVVRGDSAAYFCASSVADGANEAFFGQGTRLTVV.